These 19 T cell receptor beta chains were sequenced from one sample in a study of OX40 agonist ivuxolimab in advanced cancers. Libraries were prepared by immunoSEQ multiplex PCR; TCRdb keeps only in-frame clonotypes and omits some of them. In the table there are around 72,000 clones, approximately 89% of which are singletons. Here the sequenced sample was CD4+ or CD8+ T cells sorted from blood, taken in a trial of the OX40 agonist ivuxolimab. These receptors were taken from an adult with an advanced solid tumor such as melanoma, head and neck, liver or kidney cancer.

The rearrangement uses TRBV7-9 and TRBJ1-6; no clear D gene. Germline values: CDR1 SEHNR, CDR2 FQNEAQ (reference sequence). The CDR3 spans 15 residues. Trimming cost V 4 bases and J 6 bases, with 13 bases left between them. The CDR3 reads CASSSGNSGNSPLHF. The CDR3, as DNA: TGTGCCAGCAGCTCGGGGAATTCTGGTAATTCACCCCTCCACTTT.

This clone was counted a few times. The J gene is TRBJ2-7, the V gene TRBV10-3; unclear D gene. Germline V gene sequence: CDR1 ENHRY, CDR2 SYGVKD. The CDR3 length is 10 residues. V dropped 10 bases and J dropped 6 bases, with 10 bases sitting between them. The CDR3 sequence is CATLGSEQYF. The CDR3 DNA reads TGTGCCACCCTAGGCAGCGAGCAGTACTTC.

The CDR3 DNA reads TGTGCCAGCAGCGTGTACGGCAACTATGGCTACACCTTC. Translating it yields CASSVYGNYGYTF. This chain uses TRBV9 with TRBJ1-2; D is ambiguous. CDR3 length: 13 residues. Trimming left V 2 bases short and J 2 bases short, with 7 bases between. CDR1 is SGDLS, CDR2 YYNGEE, per germline. The entire variable domain, with the rest obtained from reference TRBV9 and TRBJ1-2, is as follows: DSGVTQTPKHLITATGQRVTLRCSPRSGDLSVYWYQQSLDQGLQFLIQYYNGEERAKGNILERFSAQQFPDLHSELNLSSLELGDSALYFCASSVYGNYGYTFGSGTRLTVV.

V usage is TRBV10-3 and J usage is TRBJ2-6; no reliable D call. Germline V gene data show CDR1 as ENHRY and CDR2 as SYGVKD. The CDR3 loop spans 15 amino acids. V was pared by 6 bases and J by 2 bases, with 11 bases between. In DNA form, the CDR3 reads TGTGCCATCAGGCCCCGGGTGGCTGGGGCCAACGTCCTGACTTTC. Its translation is CAIRPRVAGANVLTF.

This clone was counted once. This chain links TRBV5-1 with TRBJ2-5; 7 nucleotides agree with TRBD1. The J call may be mistaken, given a closer DNA end match to TRBJ2-7. The CDR3 runs to 15 residues. Germline values: CDR1 SGHRS, CDR2 YFSETQ. The CDR3 sequence is CASSLDGDRTYEQYF. The CDR3 nucleotides are TGCGCCAGCAGCTTGGACGGGGACAGAACCTACGAGCAGTACTTC.

This sequence joins TRBV28 and TRBJ2-7; 10 bases are a match to TRBD2. The CDR3 runs 14 residues. The germline V gene has CDR1 MDHEN and CDR2 SYDVKM. The J segment lost 2 bases and the V segment lost 7 bases, leaving 5 bases of the junction unmatched. CDR3 DNA: TGTGCCAGCACTAGCGGGGGCGAAGCCTACGAGCAGTACTTC. Encoded protein: CASTSGGEAYEQYF.

The chain employs TRBV5-1 and TRBJ2-7, with D possibly matching TRBD1 (6 bases). CDR3 length: 14 amino acids. Per the germline V gene, CDR1 is SGHRS and CDR2 is YFSETQ. V lost 0 bases, J lost 3 bases, and 10 bases lay in between. The CDR3 nucleotides are TGCGCCAGCAGCTTGGGGGTAGGGGGCTACGAGCAGTACTTC. Its translation: CASSLGVGGYEQYF.

This chain links TRBV5-6 with TRBJ2-6; D is perhaps TRBD1 (6 bases). Trimming cost V 7 bases and J 2 bases, with 10 bases left between them. Germline V gives CDR1 SGHDT, CDR2 YYEEEE. CDR3 size: 14 residues. The CDR3 DNA follows: TGTGCCAGCTTTGACAGGACTGGGGCCAACGTCCTGACTTTC. Protein product: CASFDRTGANVLTF.

On this clone: The junction shows a germline mismatch at one end, possibly a read error. The chain recombines TRBV29-1 with TRBJ2-7; 7 positions agree with TRBD1. The length of the CDR3 is 11 residues. From germline, CDR1 is SQVTM and CDR2 ANQGSEA. The CDR3: CSVEDRDEQYF. In DNA form, the CDR3 reads TGCAGCGTAGAAGACAGGGACGAGCAGTACTTC.

This chain uses TRBV18 with TRBJ1-5; 7 nucleotides align to TRBD1. Germline trimming cut 3 bases from V and 1 base from J; bases unmatched to any gene: 3. Per germline, CDR1 KGHSH and CDR2 LQKENI. The CDR3 length is 15 residues. The CDR3 region is CASSPSDRSNQPQHF. DNA for the CDR3: TGTGCCAGCTCACCGTCGGACAGGAGCAATCAGCCCCAGCATTTT.

The chain combines TRBV5-1 with TRBJ2-1; 10 bases are a match to TRBD2. With V trimmed by 7 bases and J by 5 bases, 6 bases remained unmatched. This CDR3 is 14 amino acids long. Germline V gene data show CDR1 as SGHRS and CDR2 as YFSETQ. DNA of the CDR3: TGCGCCAGCCAGCGGGGGGGCCAGAACAATGAGCAGTTCTTC. This encodes CASQRGGQNNEQFF.

V gene TRBV29-1 combines with J gene TRBJ2-3; D is undetermined. V lost 6 bases, J lost 2 bases, and 12 bases lay in between. Germline V gene lookup returns CDR1 SQVTM and CDR2 ANQGSEA. This CDR3 has 13 amino acids. In DNA, the CDR3 is TGCAGCGTCCCAAGGGCCTTCACAGATACGCAGTATTTT. Its translation is CSVPRAFTDTQYF.

V is TRBV15 and J is TRBJ1-2; 8 bases map to TRBD1. This CDR3 has 15 amino acids. The V gene's germline CDR1 is LNHNV and CDR2 YYDKDF (reference sequence). V lost 3 bases to trimming and J lost 4 bases; unmatched junction nucleotides: 7. This chain's CDR3 is CATSRDRVGGYGYTF. The CDR3 DNA reads as TGTGCCACCAGCAGGGACAGGGTAGGAGGCTATGGCTACACCTTC.

This clone appeared a few times. The rearrangement joins TRBV28 to TRBJ2-7; 11 bases align to TRBD2. Unmatched junction bases numbered 4, after V lost 1 base and J lost 2 bases. Germline V gene sequence: CDR1 MDHEN, CDR2 SYDVKM. The CDR3 totals 16 residues. The CDR3 nucleotides are TGTGCCAGCAGTTTATACGAACTAGCGGGAGCCTACGAGCAGTACTTC. Its translation is CASSLYELAGAYEQYF. Full variable domain (rest looked up from reference TRBV28 and TRBJ2-7): DVKVTQSSRYLVKRTGEKVFLECVQDMDHENMFWYRQDPGLGLRLIYFSYDVKMKEKGDIPEGYSVSREKKERFSLILESASTNQTSMYLCASSLYELAGAYEQYFGPGTRLTVT.

This chain links TRBV5-1 with TRBJ2-1; 10 nucleotides line up with TRBD2. Germline V gene lookup returns CDR1 SGHRS and CDR2 YFSETQ. CDR3 size: 15 residues. With V trimmed by 0 bases and J by 6 bases, 3 bases remained unmatched. CDR3 coding DNA: TGCGCCAGCAGCTTGGTAGCGGGAGGCGGCAATGAGCAGTTCTTC. It specifies CASSLVAGGGNEQFF.

The V gene is TRBV5-1, the J gene TRBJ2-7; tentative D call: TRBD2 (5 bases). The CDR3 has 15 amino acids. Trimming pared 1 base from V and 5 bases from J, leaving 16 bases between. The germline CDR1 and CDR2 sequences are SGHRS and YFSETQ. The CDR3 DNA reads as TGCGCCAGCAGCTTGATCAGTGCAGACTATGACGAGCAGTACTTC. This codes for CASSLISADYDEQYF.

The chain links TRBV2 to TRBJ2-5; 7 bases are a match to TRBD2. Germline assignment: CDR1 SNHLY and CDR2 FYNNEI. Unmatched junction bases numbered 4, after V lost 4 bases and J lost 5 bases. The CDR3 runs to 13 residues. The CDR3 coding sequence is TGTGCCAGCAGTGGGACTAGGGCGGAGACCCAGTACTTC. This translates into CASSGTRAETQYF.

The chain is built from TRBV6-6 and TRBJ2-7; D possibly corresponds to TRBD1 (5 bases). This CDR3 is built from 15 residues. Germline lookup yields CDR1 MNHNY and CDR2 SVGAGI (reference sequence). Trimming took 4 bases from V and 2 from J, leaving 15 bases between them. The DNA for the CDR3 is TGTGCCAGCAGTTTCTTCATCGGACAAACCTACGAGCAGTACTTC. It codes for CASSFFIGQTYEQYF.

The chain links TRBV6-5 to TRBJ2-7, with 7 bases that match TRBD1. The germline gives CDR1 MNHEY, CDR2 SVGAGI. The CDR3 is 14 residues long. V shed 4 bases and J 2 bases; nucleotides not matched to a gene: 5. The CDR3 reads CASSLGTDTYEQYF. The CDR3 nucleotides are TGTGCCAGCAGTTTGGGGACAGACACCTACGAGCAGTACTTC.